The 19 T cell receptor beta chains below all came from one sample that was sequenced in a study of siplizumab effects on memory and regulatory T cells (dated by TCRdb to about 2019). Library preparation employed the immunoSEQ multiplex PCR assay. The table comes from immuneACCESS by way of TCRdb, which keeps in-frame sequences with V and J called. Part of the clones is missing from these tables; in studies checked, under half for an unresolved V gene and the rest for unknown reasons. The sample yields about 100,000 clones; about 90% were counted once. The ten largest make up more than 10% of the sample. The sequenced material came from non-Treg CD4+ T cells sorted from blood. The cell subset or site label on this specimen signifies: FACS-sorted unstimulated CD4+ non-regulatory T cells. The receptors come from a human donor in good health.

The V and J genes are TRBV5-1 and TRBJ1-4; D gene ambiguous. V was cut by 0 bases and J by 5 bases, with 5 bases left in between. CDR1 SGHRS and CDR2 YFSETQ come from the germline V gene. This CDR3 has 13 residues. This CDR3 reads CASSLGRNEKLFF. CDR3 coding DNA: TGCGCCAGCAGCTTGGGGCGGAATGAAAAACTGTTTTTT.

The rearrangement links TRBV20-1 to TRBJ1-2; no clear D. Trimming removed 6 bases from V and 8 bases from J, with 10 bases in between. Germline V gives CDR1 DFQATT, CDR2 SNEGSKA (reference sequence). The CDR3 is made up of 10 amino acids. The DNA of the CDR3 is TGCAGTGCCCAAGGTGGAGGCTACACCTTC. It encodes CSAQGGGYTF.

This clone has a handful of counts. The J gene is TRBJ1-1, the V gene TRBV9; D is possibly TRBD1 (5 bases). The ends were cut back, 7 bases at V and 8 bases at J, with 12 bases in the middle. Germline V gene sequence: CDR1 SGDLS, CDR2 YYNGEE. CDR3 size: 11 residues. CDR3 loop: CASGRDSEAFF. CDR3 nucleotide sequence: TGTGCCAGCGGACGGGACTCGGAAGCTTTCTTT. Full variable domain (rest looked up from reference TRBV9 and TRBJ1-1): DSGVTQTPKHLITATGQRVTLRCSPRSGDLSVYWYQQSLDQGLQFLIQYYNGEERAKGNILERFSAQQFPDLHSELNLSSLELGDSALYFCASGRDSEAFFGQGTRLTVV.

The chain couples TRBV2 to TRBJ2-1; 11 bases map to TRBD2. V shed 7 bases, J shed 6 bases, and the junction held 5 bases outside the gene matches. The CDR3 has 14 residues. CDR1 is SNHLY and CDR2 is FYNNEI in the germline V gene. CDR3 nucleotides: TGTGCCAGCACCCCGGGACTAGCGGTCAATGAGCAGTTCTTC. It yields the protein CASTPGLAVNEQFF.

The rearrangement uses TRBV7-8 and TRBJ1-5; TRBD1 might be the D (5 bases). The germline V and J ends were trimmed by 3 bases and 7 bases, with 16 bases remaining between them. CDR3 length equals 15 residues. The germline V gene has CDR1 SGHVS and CDR2 FQNEAQ. CDR3 sequence (DNA): TGTGCCAGCAGCTTGAATGCAGGGATCTACCAGCCCCAGCATTTT. The encoded protein is CASSLNAGIYQPQHF.

The V and J genes are TRBV7-9 and TRBJ2-2, with a tentative D call TRBD2 (5 bases). This CDR3 comprises 15 residues. Per the germline V gene, CDR1 is SEHNR and CDR2 is FQNEAQ (reference sequence). V lost 5 bases and J lost 5, with 15 bases in between. CDR3 loop: CASSPLLSGTGELFF. The CDR3 bases are TGTGCCAGCAGCCCCCTTCTATCGGGAACCGGGGAGCTGTTTTTT.

The rearrangement links TRBV19 to TRBJ2-5; D may be TRBD1 (5 bases). The V gene lost 10 bases and the J gene lost 1 base, with 13 bases spanning the gap. CDR1 and CDR2 from the germline V gene are LNHDA and SQIVND (reference sequence). This CDR3 contains 13 residues. The CDR3 sequence: CATKSGFQETQYF. DNA for the CDR3: TGTGCCACTAAATCAGGGTTCCAAGAGACCCAGTACTTC.

The genes are TRBV4-2 and TRBJ2-1; 12 bases map to TRBD2. Germline V gene data show CDR1 as LGHNA and CDR2 as YNFKEQ. The CDR3 spans 14 residues. Trimming at V came to 9 bases and at J to 9 bases, leaving 9 bases not matched to a gene. The CDR3 here is CASTRLAGDSEQFF. DNA of the CDR3: TGTGCCAGTACGAGACTAGCGGGAGACAGTGAGCAGTTCTTC.

J is TRBJ2-1 and V is TRBV5-4, with D possibly matching TRBD2 (5 bases). Germline CDR1 is SGHNT and CDR2 is YYREEE (reference sequence). CDR3 length: 13 amino acids. V lost 1 base to trimming and J lost 5 bases, with 7 bases between them. This CDR3 is CASSLKRNNEQFF. For the CDR3, the DNA is TGTGCCAGCAGCTTGAAGCGGAACAATGAGCAGTTCTTC. Using reference TRBV5-4 and TRBJ2-1 for the parts outside the CDR3, the full variable domain is ETGVTQSPTHLIKTRGQQVTLRCSSQSGHNTVSWYQQALGQGPQFIFQYYREEENGRGNFPPRFSGLQFPNYSSELNVNALELDDSALYLCASSLKRNNEQFFGPGTRLTVL.

This chain uses TRBV7-2 with TRBJ2-7; 9 nucleotides line up with TRBD1. The length of the CDR3 is 16 residues. Germline V gives CDR1 SGHTA, CDR2 FQGNSA. Unmatched junction bases numbered 13, after V lost 4 bases and J lost 6 bases. The CDR3 sequence is CASSSVRTGVTSEQYF. DNA for the CDR3: TGTGCCAGCAGCTCAGTACGGACAGGGGTTACCTCCGAGCAGTACTTC.

The chain joins TRBV10-3 to TRBJ2-5, with TRBD2 matching over 15 bases. Germline V gene lookup returns CDR1 ENHRY and CDR2 SYGVKD. Unmatched junction bases numbered 3, after V lost 8 bases and J lost 2 bases. CDR3 size: 15 residues. The CDR3 DNA sequence: TGTGCCATCGGGACTAGCGGGAGGCTTCAAGAGACCCAGTACTTC. Amino acid sequence: CAIGTSGRLQETQYF.

The V and J genes are TRBV7-9 and TRBJ1-1; maybe TRBD1 (6 bases). Trimming stripped 4 bases from V and 5 bases from J, with 14 bases between. The germline V gene encodes CDR1 SEHNR and CDR2 FQNEAQ (reference sequence). CDR3 length: 14 amino acids. The CDR3 nucleotides are TGTGCCAGCAGCTCAACAGGGAGGGTGACTGAAGCTTTCTTT. Residues: CASSSTGRVTEAFF.

This clone showed up just once. The chain combines TRBV19 with TRBJ2-5; TRBD1 matches 8 bases. CDR1 is LNHDA, CDR2 SQIVND, per germline (reference sequence). This CDR3 comprises 16 residues. J lost 4 bases, V lost 3 bases, and 10 bases had no gene match. CDR3 region: CASSIGGQALGETQYF. In DNA form, the CDR3 reads TGTGCCAGTAGTATTGGGGGACAGGCCCTTGGAGAGACCCAGTACTTC.

This sequence joins TRBV11-3 and TRBJ1-1, with D unresolved. The germline V gene has CDR1 SGHNT and CDR2 YENEEA. Trimming pared 5 bases from V and 1 base from J, leaving 8 bases between. The CDR3 consists of 13 residues. CDR3 sequence reads: CASSPSANTEAFF. As DNA, the CDR3 is TGTGCCAGCAGCCCCTCAGCGAACACTGAAGCTTTCTTT.

The J gene is TRBJ2-3, the V gene TRBV6-1; TRBD1 agrees at 7 bases. CDR3 size: 14 residues. The V gene's germline CDR1 is MNHNS and CDR2 SASEGT. V was clipped by 4 bases and J by 2 bases; unmatched bases: 3. DNA for the CDR3: TGTGCCAGCAGTGCGACAGGGCTCACAGATACGCAGTATTTT. Protein product: CASSATGLTDTQYF.

The chain joins TRBV9 to TRBJ2-2, with 10 bases aligning to TRBD2. This CDR3 has 16 residues. V trimming: 2 bases; J trimming: 8 bases; junction bases outside the gene matches: 9. Per the germline V gene, CDR1 is SGDLS and CDR2 is YYNGEE. The CDR3 spells CASSVYLAGVGGELFF. The CDR3 DNA follows: TGTGCCAGCAGCGTGTACCTAGCGGGAGTTGGGGGGGAGCTGTTTTTT.

This chain links TRBV5-6 with TRBJ2-1; D is undetermined. The CDR3 loop spans 12 amino acids. V was trimmed by 0 bases and J by 8 bases, leaving 6 bases between them. Germline CDR1 and CDR2: SGHDT and YYEEEE. This CDR3 reads CASSLEGYEQFF. Written as DNA, the CDR3 is TGTGCCAGCAGCTTGGAGGGTTATGAGCAGTTCTTC.

The chain employs TRBV19 and TRBJ2-7, with 9 positions matching TRBD2. CDR1 and CDR2 (germline): LNHDA, SQIVND (reference sequence). CDR3 length: 14 amino acids. J was trimmed by 1 base and V by 10 bases; bases with no gene match: 8. Here the CDR3 DNA reads TGTGCCACGAAGCGGGAGGCCCTTTCCTACGAGCAGTACTTC. Its translation: CATKREALSYEQYF.

This chain joins TRBV4-1 and TRBJ2-3, with TRBD1 as a possible D gene (6 bases). Germline loops: CDR1 MGHRA, CDR2 YSYEKL. This CDR3 is 15 amino acids long. Trimming stripped 0 bases from V and 6 bases from J, with 13 bases between. CDR3 nucleotides: TGCGCCAGCAGCCAAGAGGGGACACCCCCGGATACGCAGTATTTT. Translation gives CASSQEGTPPDTQYF.